Listed below are T cell receptor beta chains from one sample, sequenced in a study of blood T cell repertoires in COVID-19. Sequenced by immunoSEQ multiplex PCR; TCRdb stores in-frame clones only, minus some. Of 50,000 or so clones listed, 85% to 95% were seen once; the top ten hold 9.7%. The source material was peripheral blood. These receptors came from a woman of 80 years or more with acute or convalescent COVID-19. CDR3s include the opening cysteine and the closing phenylalanine or tryptophan. Each record gives: D gene, V gene, clone size, J gene, CDR3 length, CDR3 protein, CDR3 DNA. The D gene is left open where the match is weak. Rows give clone size only sometimes, using once, few, many, or a class for an expanded clone.

D gene: NA
V gene: TRBV14
clone size: NA
J gene: TRBJ1-1
CDR3 length: 12
CDR3 protein: CASSQAGQRAFF
CDR3 DNA: TGTGCCAGCAGCCAAGCCGGACAGCGGGCTTTCTTT

D gene: TRBD1
V gene: TRBV7-9
clone size: NA
J gene: TRBJ1-2
CDR3 length: 18
CDR3 protein: CASSFFSGTALTVARYTF
CDR3 DNA: TGTGCCAGCAGCTTCTTTTCCGGGACAGCCCTCACAGTCGCGCGCTACACCTTC

D gene: NA
V gene: TRBV10-3
clone size: NA
J gene: TRBJ1-1
CDR3 length: 14
CDR3 protein: CASLRGQEDTEAFF
CDR3 DNA: TGTGCCTCTTTGCGCGGTCAGGAGGACACTGAAGCTTTCTTT

D gene: TRBD1
V gene: TRBV4-1
clone size: once
J gene: TRBJ1-4
CDR3 length: 16
CDR3 protein: CASSQGQGAEYEKLFF
CDR3 DNA: TGCGCCAGCAGCCAAGGACAGGGGGCTGAGTATGAAAAACTGTTTTTT

D gene: NA
V gene: TRBV28
clone size: NA
J gene: TRBJ1-6
CDR3 length: 17
CDR3 protein: CASSLSWSGLTNSPLHF
CDR3 DNA: TGTGCCAGCAGTTTATCCTGGTCGGGACTGACCAATTCACCCCTCCACTTT

D gene: NA
V gene: TRBV5-4
clone size: NA
J gene: TRBJ2-7
CDR3 length: 13
CDR3 protein: CASSPGTFYEQYF
CDR3 DNA: TGTGCCAGCAGCCCAGGGACTTTCTACGAGCAGTACTTC

D gene: NA
V gene: TRBV12-3/TRBV12-4
clone size: NA
J gene: TRBJ2-5
CDR3 length: 13
CDR3 protein: CASSLAGTSFFHF
CDR3 DNA: TGTGCCAGCAGTTTAGCTGGGACATCCTTTTTCCACTTC

D gene: TRBD2
V gene: TRBV9
clone size: NA
J gene: TRBJ2-1
CDR3 length: 14
CDR3 protein: CASSVVGGDDEQFF
CDR3 DNA: TGTGCCAGCAGCGTAGTGGGGGGGGACGATGAGCAGTTCTTC

D gene: NA
V gene: TRBV2
clone size: NA
J gene: TRBJ2-2
CDR3 length: 12
CDR3 protein: CASSPPGGELFF
CDR3 DNA: TGTGCCAGCAGTCCGCCGGGGGGGGAGCTGTTTTTT

D gene: TRBD2
V gene: TRBV19
clone size: NA
J gene: TRBJ2-5
CDR3 length: 15
CDR3 protein: CASNSRPGLAGPQYF
CDR3 DNA: TGTGCCAGTAACTCCCGGCCGGGACTAGCAGGCCCCCAGTACTTC

D gene: NA
V gene: TRBV27
clone size: NA
J gene: TRBJ2-1
CDR3 length: 15
CDR3 protein: CASSLSTGSYSEQFF
CDR3 DNA: TGTGCCAGCAGTTTATCGACAGGCTCCTACAGTGAGCAGTTCTTC

D gene: TRBD2
V gene: TRBV5-1
clone size: NA
J gene: TRBJ2-3
CDR3 length: 19
CDR3 protein: CASSFLAGLPTWGPDTQYF
CDR3 DNA: TGCGCCAGCAGCTTTCTAGCGGGACTTCCCACCTGGGGCCCAGATACGCAGTATTTT

D gene: NA
V gene: TRBV6-2/TRBV6-3
clone size: NA
J gene: TRBJ2-7
CDR3 length: 14
CDR3 protein: CASTPRGPYDEQYF
CDR3 DNA: TGTGCCAGCACCCCCAGAGGCCCTTACGACGAGCAGTACTTC

D gene: TRBD1
V gene: TRBV2
clone size: once
J gene: TRBJ1-5
CDR3 length: 15
CDR3 protein: CASSADRVPNQPQHF
CDR3 DNA: TGTGCCAGCAGTGCAGACAGGGTCCCCAATCAGCCCCAGCATTTT

D gene: TRBD1
V gene: TRBV5-1
clone size: NA
J gene: TRBJ1-1
CDR3 length: 14
CDR3 protein: CASSLGQGHTEAFF
CDR3 DNA: TGCGCCAGCAGCTTGGGACAGGGACACACTGAAGCTTTCTTT

D gene: NA
V gene: TRBV4-3
clone size: NA
J gene: TRBJ2-2
CDR3 length: 18
CDR3 protein: CASSQEMVGRGNTGELFF
CDR3 DNA: TGCGCCAGCAGCCAAGAAATGGTGGGCAGGGGAAACACCGGGGAGCTGTTTTTT

D gene: TRBD2
V gene: TRBV2
clone size: NA
J gene: TRBJ2-3
CDR3 length: 14
CDR3 protein: CASSASGRGDTQYF
CDR3 DNA: TGTGCCAGCAGTGCTAGCGGGAGGGGAGATACGCAGTATTTT

D gene: TRBD1
V gene: TRBV3-1/TRBV3-2
clone size: NA
J gene: TRBJ1-1
CDR3 length: 16
CDR3 protein: CASSRLGGAGGTEAFF
CDR3 DNA: TGTGCCAGCAGCCGATTAGGGGGCGCGGGGGGAACTGAAGCTTTCTTT

D gene: TRBD1
V gene: TRBV3-1/TRBV3-2
clone size: NA
J gene: TRBJ1-2
CDR3 length: 14
CDR3 protein: CASSPDRGGYGYTF
CDR3 DNA: TGTGCCAGCAGCCCGGACAGGGGTGGGTATGGCTACACCTTC

D gene: NA
V gene: TRBV7-6
clone size: NA
J gene: TRBJ2-5
CDR3 length: 11
CDR3 protein: CASSSFETQYF
CDR3 DNA: TGTGCCAGCAGCTCTTTCGAGACCCAGTACTTC

D gene: NA
V gene: TRBV19
clone size: NA
J gene: TRBJ1-1
CDR3 length: 15
CDR3 protein: CASSMRGFGGPEAFF
CDR3 DNA: TGTGCCAGTAGTATGCGGGGGTTTGGGGGCCCTGAAGCTTTCTTT

D gene: TRBD1
V gene: TRBV12-3/TRBV12-4
clone size: NA
J gene: TRBJ1-2
CDR3 length: 13
CDR3 protein: CASRLRGREGYTF
CDR3 DNA: TGTGCCAGCAGGCTCAGGGGGCGGGAAGGCTACACCTTC

D gene: NA
V gene: TRBV27
clone size: few
J gene: TRBJ1-2
CDR3 length: 14
CDR3 protein: CASSSQGQGYGYTF
CDR3 DNA: TGTGCCAGCAGTTCTCAGGGGCAGGGCTATGGCTACACCTTC

D gene: NA
V gene: TRBV6-6
clone size: NA
J gene: TRBJ1-5
CDR3 length: 14
CDR3 protein: CASSDSDSNQPQHF
CDR3 DNA: TGTGCCAGCAGTGACAGCGATAGCAATCAGCCCCAGCATTTT

D gene: NA
V gene: TRBV4-1
clone size: NA
J gene: TRBJ1-4
CDR3 length: 14
CDR3 protein: CASSQGRGNEKLFF
CDR3 DNA: TGCGCCAGCAGCCAGGGCAGGGGAAATGAAAAACTGTTTTTT

D gene: TRBD1
V gene: TRBV6-5
clone size: NA
J gene: TRBJ1-2
CDR3 length: 14
CDR3 protein: CASRLDRGPGGYTF
CDR3 DNA: TGTGCCAGCAGACTAGACAGGGGGCCCGGGGGCTACACCTTC

D gene: NA
V gene: TRBV28
clone size: NA
J gene: TRBJ1-5
CDR3 length: 18
CDR3 protein: CASTSETGLFNSNQPQHF
CDR3 DNA: TGTGCCAGCACCTCTGAGACAGGACTTTTTAATAGCAATCAGCCCCAGCATTTT

D gene: TRBD2
V gene: TRBV6-2/TRBV6-3
clone size: NA
J gene: TRBJ2-1
CDR3 length: 15
CDR3 protein: CASSPPGLRYNEQFF
CDR3 DNA: TGTGCCAGCAGCCCGCCGGGACTACGCTACAATGAGCAGTTCTTC

D gene: NA
V gene: TRBV6-2/TRBV6-3
clone size: NA
J gene: TRBJ2-7
CDR3 length: 17
CDR3 protein: CASSSRRDSTYPGEQYF
CDR3 DNA: TGTGCCAGCAGTTCCAGGCGGGACAGTACCTATCCGGGGGAGCAGTACTTC

D gene: TRBD1
V gene: TRBV24-1
clone size: NA
J gene: TRBJ1-2
CDR3 length: 13
CDR3 protein: CATRGQGADGYTF
CDR3 DNA: TGTGCCACCAGAGGACAGGGGGCGGATGGCTACACCTTC

D gene: NA
V gene: TRBV11-2
clone size: NA
J gene: TRBJ2-3
CDR3 length: 13
CDR3 protein: CASSATSGDTQYF
CDR3 DNA: TGTGCCAGCAGCGCCACGTCCGGAGATACGCAGTATTTT

D gene: TRBD1
V gene: TRBV3-1/TRBV3-2
clone size: once
J gene: TRBJ2-2
CDR3 length: 15
CDR3 protein: CASSLTGGSGGELFF
CDR3 DNA: TGTGCCAGCAGCCTCACAGGGGGATCGGGCGGGGAGCTGTTTTTT

D gene: TRBD1
V gene: TRBV4-1
clone size: NA
J gene: TRBJ1-2
CDR3 length: 13
CDR3 protein: CASSPGTGPGYTF
CDR3 DNA: TGCGCCAGCAGCCCGGGGACAGGGCCTGGCTACACCTTC

D gene: TRBD2
V gene: TRBV4-2
clone size: NA
J gene: TRBJ2-3
CDR3 length: 17
CDR3 protein: CASSQDRASGNTDTQYF
CDR3 DNA: TGTGCCAGCAGCCAAGATCGCGCTAGCGGAAACACAGATACGCAGTATTTT

D gene: NA
V gene: TRBV24-1
clone size: NA
J gene: TRBJ1-2
CDR3 length: 14
CDR3 protein: CATSEDSRPSGYTF
CDR3 DNA: TGTGCCACCAGTGAGGACAGCCGACCTTCGGGCTACACCTTC

D gene: NA
V gene: TRBV6-5
clone size: NA
J gene: TRBJ1-1
CDR3 length: 14
CDR3 protein: CASRPRAANTEAFF
CDR3 DNA: TGTGCCAGCAGGCCGAGGGCGGCGAACACTGAAGCTTTCTTT

D gene: TRBD1
V gene: TRBV30
clone size: NA
J gene: TRBJ1-5
CDR3 length: 12
CDR3 protein: CAWGTGNQPQHF
CDR3 DNA: TGTGCCTGGGGGACAGGCAATCAGCCCCAGCATTTT

D gene: NA
V gene: TRBV5-1
clone size: NA
J gene: TRBJ2-7
CDR3 length: 13
CDR3 protein: CASSLQGSYEQYF
CDR3 DNA: TGCGCCAGCAGCTTGCAGGGCTCATACGAGCAGTACTTC

D gene: NA
V gene: TRBV7-9
clone size: NA
J gene: TRBJ2-1
CDR3 length: 14
CDR3 protein: CASSSGTVTNEQFF
CDR3 DNA: TGTGCCAGCAGTTCCGGTACTGTCACCAATGAGCAGTTCTTC

D gene: TRBD2
V gene: TRBV7-2
clone size: NA
J gene: TRBJ2-1
CDR3 length: 14
CDR3 protein: CASSPTGLPIAQFF
CDR3 DNA: TGTGCCAGCAGCCCCACGGGACTACCAATCGCGCAGTTCTTC